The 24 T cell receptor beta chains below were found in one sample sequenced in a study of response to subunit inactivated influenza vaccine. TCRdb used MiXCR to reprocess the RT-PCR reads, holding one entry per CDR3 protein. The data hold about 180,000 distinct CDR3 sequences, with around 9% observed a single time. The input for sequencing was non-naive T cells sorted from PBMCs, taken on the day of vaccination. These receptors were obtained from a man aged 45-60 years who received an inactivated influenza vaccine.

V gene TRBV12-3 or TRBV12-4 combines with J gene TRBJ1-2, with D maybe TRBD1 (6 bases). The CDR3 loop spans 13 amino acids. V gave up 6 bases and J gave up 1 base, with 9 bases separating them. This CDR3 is CASRDSFNYGYTF. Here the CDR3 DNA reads TGTGCCAGCAGGGACAGCTTTAACTATGGCTACACCTTC.

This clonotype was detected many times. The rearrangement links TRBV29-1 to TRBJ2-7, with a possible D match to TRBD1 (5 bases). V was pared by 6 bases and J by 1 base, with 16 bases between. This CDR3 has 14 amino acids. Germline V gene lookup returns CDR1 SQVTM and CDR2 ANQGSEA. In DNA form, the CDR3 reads TGCAGCGTCACCCCGCAGGGTAGGTCCTACGAGCAGTACTTC. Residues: CSVTPQGRSYEQYF.

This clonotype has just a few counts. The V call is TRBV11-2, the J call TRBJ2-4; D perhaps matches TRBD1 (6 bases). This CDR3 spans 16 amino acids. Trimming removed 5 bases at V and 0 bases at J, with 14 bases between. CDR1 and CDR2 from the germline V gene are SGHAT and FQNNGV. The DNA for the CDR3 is TGTGCCAGCAGCACCCCGGACAGACTAGCCAAAAACATTCAGTACTTC. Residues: CASSTPDRLAKNIQYF. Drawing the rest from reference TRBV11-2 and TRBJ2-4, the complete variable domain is EAGVAQSPRYKIIEKRQSVAFWCNPISGHATLYWYQQILGQGPKLLIQFQNNGVVDDSQLPKDRFSAERLKGVDSTLKIQPAKLEDSAVYLCASSTPDRLAKNIQYFGAGTRLSVL.

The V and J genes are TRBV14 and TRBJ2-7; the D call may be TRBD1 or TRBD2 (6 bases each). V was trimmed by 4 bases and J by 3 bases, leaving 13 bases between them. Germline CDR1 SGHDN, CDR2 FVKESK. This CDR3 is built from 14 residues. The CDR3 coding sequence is TGTGCCAGCAGCCCAGGGGAGGTTCACTACGAGCAGTACTTC. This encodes CASSPGEVHYEQYF.

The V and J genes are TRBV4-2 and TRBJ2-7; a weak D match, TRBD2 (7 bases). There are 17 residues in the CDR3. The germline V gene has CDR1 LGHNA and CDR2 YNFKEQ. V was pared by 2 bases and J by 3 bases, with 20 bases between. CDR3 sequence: CASSQRIRGGRGYEQYF. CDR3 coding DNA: TGTGCCAGCAGCCAACGTATAAGGGGGGGACGGGGCTACGAGCAGTACTTC.

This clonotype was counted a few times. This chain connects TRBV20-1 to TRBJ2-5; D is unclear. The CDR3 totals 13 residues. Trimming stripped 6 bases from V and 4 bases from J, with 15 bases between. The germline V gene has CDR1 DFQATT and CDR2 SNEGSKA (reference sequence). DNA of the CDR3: TGCAGTGCCGCCGAGAGTAGACTAGAGACCCAGTACTTC. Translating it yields CSAAESRLETQYF.

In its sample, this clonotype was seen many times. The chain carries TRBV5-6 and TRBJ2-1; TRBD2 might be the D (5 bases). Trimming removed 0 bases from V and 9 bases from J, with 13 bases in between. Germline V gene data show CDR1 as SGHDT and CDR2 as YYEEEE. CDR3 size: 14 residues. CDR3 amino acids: CASSLGLSSGEQFF. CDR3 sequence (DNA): TGTGCCAGCAGCTTGGGACTATCATCTGGTGAGCAGTTCTTC.

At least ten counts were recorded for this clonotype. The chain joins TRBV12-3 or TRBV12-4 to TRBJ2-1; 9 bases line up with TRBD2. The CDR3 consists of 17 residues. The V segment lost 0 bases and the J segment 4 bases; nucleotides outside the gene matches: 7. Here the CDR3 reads CASSLALTSGHYNEQFF. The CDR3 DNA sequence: TGTGCCAGCAGTTTAGCGCTGACTAGCGGACATTACAATGAGCAGTTCTTC.

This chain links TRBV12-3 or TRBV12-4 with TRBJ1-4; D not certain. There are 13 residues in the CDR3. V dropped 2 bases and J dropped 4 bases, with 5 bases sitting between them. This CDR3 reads CASSLKGNEKLFF. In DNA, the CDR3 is TGTGCCAGCAGTTTAAAGGGTAATGAAAAACTGTTTTTT.

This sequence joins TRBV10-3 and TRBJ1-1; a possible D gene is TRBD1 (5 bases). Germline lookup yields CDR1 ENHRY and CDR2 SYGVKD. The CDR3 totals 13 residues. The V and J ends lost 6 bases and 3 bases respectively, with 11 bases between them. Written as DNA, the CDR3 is TGTGCCATCAGACTCAGGGAGGACACTGAAGCTTTCTTT. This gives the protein CAIRLREDTEAFF.

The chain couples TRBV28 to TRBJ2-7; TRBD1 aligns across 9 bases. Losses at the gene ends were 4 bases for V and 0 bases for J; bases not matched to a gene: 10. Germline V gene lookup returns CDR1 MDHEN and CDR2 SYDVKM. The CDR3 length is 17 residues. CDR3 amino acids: CASSYHPTGGSSYEQYF. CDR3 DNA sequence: TGTGCCAGCAGTTACCACCCAACAGGGGGCAGCTCCTACGAGCAGTACTTC.

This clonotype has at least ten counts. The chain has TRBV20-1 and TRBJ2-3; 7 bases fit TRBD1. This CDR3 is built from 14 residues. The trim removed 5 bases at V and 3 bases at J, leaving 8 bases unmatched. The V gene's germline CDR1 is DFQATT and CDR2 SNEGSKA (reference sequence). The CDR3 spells CSASTGSATDTQYF. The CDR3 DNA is TGCAGTGCTTCGACAGGGTCGGCGACAGATACGCAGTATTTT.

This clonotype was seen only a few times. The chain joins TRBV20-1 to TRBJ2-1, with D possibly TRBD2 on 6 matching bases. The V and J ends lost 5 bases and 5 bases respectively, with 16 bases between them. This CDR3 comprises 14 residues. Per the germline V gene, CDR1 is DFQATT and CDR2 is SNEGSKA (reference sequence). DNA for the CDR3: TGCAGTGCTGGCGGAAGTAGCGGCAACAATGAGCAGTTCTTC. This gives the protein CSAGGSSGNNEQFF.

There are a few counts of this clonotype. CDR3 protein: CSASGRGGDNEQFF. CDR3 sequence (DNA): TGCAGTGCTAGCGGGCGGGGGGGGGACAATGAGCAGTTCTTC. This chain uses TRBV20-1 with TRBJ2-1, with 9 bases matching TRBD2. The CDR3 is 14 amino acids. Losses at the gene ends were 3 bases for V and 5 bases for J; bases not matched to a gene: 5. Germline V gene sequence: CDR1 DFQATT, CDR2 SNEGSKA (reference sequence).

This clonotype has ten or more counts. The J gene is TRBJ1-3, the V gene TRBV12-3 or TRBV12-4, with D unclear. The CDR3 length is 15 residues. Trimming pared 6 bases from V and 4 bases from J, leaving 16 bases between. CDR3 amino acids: CASSAAAVGGNTIYF. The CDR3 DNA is TGTGCCAGCAGCGCGGCAGCAGTCGGGGGAAACACCATATATTTT.

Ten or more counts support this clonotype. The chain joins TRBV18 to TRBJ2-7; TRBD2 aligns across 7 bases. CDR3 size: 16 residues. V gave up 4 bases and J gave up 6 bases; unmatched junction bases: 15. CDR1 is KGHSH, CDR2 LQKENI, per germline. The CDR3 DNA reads TGTGCCAGCTCACAATCCGTAGCGGGCGGGGCCAGCGAGCAGTACTTC. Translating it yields CASSQSVAGGASEQYF.

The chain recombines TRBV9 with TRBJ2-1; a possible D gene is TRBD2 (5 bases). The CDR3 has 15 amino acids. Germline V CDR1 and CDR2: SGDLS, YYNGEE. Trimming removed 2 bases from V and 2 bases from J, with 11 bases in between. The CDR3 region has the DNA TGTGCCAGCAGCGTTTACCAGCGGCCCTACAATGAGCAGTTCTTC. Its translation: CASSVYQRPYNEQFF.

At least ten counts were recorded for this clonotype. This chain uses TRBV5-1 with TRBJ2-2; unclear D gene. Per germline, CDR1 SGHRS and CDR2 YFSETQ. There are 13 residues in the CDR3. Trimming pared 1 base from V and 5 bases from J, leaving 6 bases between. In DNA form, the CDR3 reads TGCGCCAGCAGCTTGTACGAAACCGGGGAGCTGTTTTTT. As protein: CASSLYETGELFF.

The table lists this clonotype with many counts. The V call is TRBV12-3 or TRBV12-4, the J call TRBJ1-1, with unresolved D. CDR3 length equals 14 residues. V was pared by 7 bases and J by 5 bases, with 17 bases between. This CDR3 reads CASTSLGRSTEAFF. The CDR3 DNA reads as TGTGCCAGCACCTCCCTAGGTCGCAGTACTGAAGCTTTCTTT.

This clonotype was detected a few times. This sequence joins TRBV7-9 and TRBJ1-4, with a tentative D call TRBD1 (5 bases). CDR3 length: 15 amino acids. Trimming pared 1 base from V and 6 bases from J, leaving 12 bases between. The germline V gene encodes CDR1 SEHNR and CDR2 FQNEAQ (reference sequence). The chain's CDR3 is CASSLVGRGDEKLFF. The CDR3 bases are TGTGCCAGCAGCTTAGTGGGGCGAGGAGATGAAAAACTGTTTTTT.

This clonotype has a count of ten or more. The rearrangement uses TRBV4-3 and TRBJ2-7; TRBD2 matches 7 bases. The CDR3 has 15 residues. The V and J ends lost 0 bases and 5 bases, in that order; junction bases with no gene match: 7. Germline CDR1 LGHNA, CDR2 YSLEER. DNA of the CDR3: TGCGCCAGCAGCCAAGATCCCGGGGGGTTCGACGAGCAGTACTTC. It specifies CASSQDPGGFDEQYF.

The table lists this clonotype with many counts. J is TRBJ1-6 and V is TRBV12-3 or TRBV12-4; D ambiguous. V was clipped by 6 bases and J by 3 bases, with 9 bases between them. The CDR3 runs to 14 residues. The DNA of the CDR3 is TGTGCCAGCAGGGACCTCGACTATAATTCACCCCTCCACTTT. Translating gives CASRDLDYNSPLHF.

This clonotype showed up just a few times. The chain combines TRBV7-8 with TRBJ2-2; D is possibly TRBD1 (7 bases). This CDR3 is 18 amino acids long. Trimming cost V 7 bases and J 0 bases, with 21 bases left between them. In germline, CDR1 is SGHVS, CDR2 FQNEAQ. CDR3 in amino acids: CASIEMEQGGPNTGELFF. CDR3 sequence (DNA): TGTGCCAGCATCGAAATGGAGCAGGGGGGACCGAACACCGGGGAGCTGTTTTTT.

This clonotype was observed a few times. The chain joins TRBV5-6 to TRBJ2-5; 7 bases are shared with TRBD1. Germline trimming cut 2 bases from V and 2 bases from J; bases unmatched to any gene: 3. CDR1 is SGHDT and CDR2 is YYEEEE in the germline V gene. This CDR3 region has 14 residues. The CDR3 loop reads CASSFQQGQETQYF. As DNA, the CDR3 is TGTGCCAGCAGCTTTCAACAGGGGCAAGAGACCCAGTACTTC.